These T cell receptor beta chains were read from a single sample in a study of blood T cell repertoires in COVID-19. Repertoires were generated with immunoSEQ multiplex PCR, while TCRdb's copy carries only in-frame clones and drops some. The sample lists about 89,000 clones; 75% to 85% were seen once. The sequencing sample was made of peripheral blood. Receptors originate from a woman aged 80 or over with acute or convalescent COVID-19. CDR3s include the opening cysteine and the closing phenylalanine or tryptophan. D genes are given only for firm matches. Clone sizes are given selectively: once, few, many, or a class where the clone is expanded.

v_gene	d_gene	j_gene	abundance	CDR3aa	CDR3nt
TRBV30	.	TRBJ1-5	.	CAWNSGVHSNQPQHF	TGTGCCTGGAATTCCGGGGTACATAGCAATCAGCCCCAGCATTTT
TRBV2	.	TRBJ1-5	.	CASSEWHPGKQPQHF	TGTGCCAGCAGTGAATGGCACCCAGGAAAGCAGCCCCAGCATTTT
TRBV19	TRBD1	TRBJ1-1	.	CASMDRDTEAFF	TGTGCCAGTATGGACAGGGACACTGAAGCTTTCTTT
TRBV28	TRBD1	TRBJ2-7	.	CASSPGTVSSYEQYF	TGTGCCAGCAGCCCCGGGACAGTCAGCTCCTACGAGCAGTACTTC
TRBV29-1	.	TRBJ2-1	once	CSVDSEAYNEQFF	TGCAGCGTTGATTCCGAGGCCTACAATGAGCAGTTCTTC
TRBV7-8	TRBD2	TRBJ2-3	.	CASSSGLVGSTDTQYF	TGTGCCAGCAGCTCTGGACTAGTAGGAAGCACAGATACGCAGTATTTT
TRBV18	TRBD1	TRBJ2-6	.	CASSPGTGSSGANVLTF	TGTGCCAGCTCTCCCGGGACAGGGAGCTCTGGGGCCAACGTCCTGACTTTC
TRBV5-1	TRBD2	TRBJ2-3	.	CASILGLAGDDTQYF	TGCGCCAGCATCCTTGGACTAGCGGGGGATGATACGCAGTATTTT
TRBV30	TRBD1	TRBJ1-1	.	CASQNKSGQGANTEAFF	TGTGCCTCCCAAAACAAATCGGGACAGGGGGCGAACACTGAAGCTTTCTTT
TRBV2	TRBD1	TRBJ1-6	.	CASSDSGRGYSPLHF	TGTGCCAGCAGTGACTCGGGCAGGGGGTATTCACCCCTCCACTTT
TRBV4-2	.	TRBJ2-1	.	CASSRLDYHNEQFF	TGTGCCAGCAGCCGACTGGACTATCACAATGAGCAGTTCTTC
TRBV20-1	TRBD2	TRBJ2-3	few	CSASLSGGDNTQYF	TGCAGTGCTAGTCTCAGCGGGGGGGATAATACGCAGTATTTT
TRBV5-1	TRBD1	TRBJ2-5	.	CASSRDVGQGRRETQYF	TGCGCCAGCAGCAGGGACGTGGGACAGGGGAGGCGAGAGACCCAGTACTTC
TRBV19	.	TRBJ1-2	.	CASRRGRNYGYTF	TGTGCCAGTAGGCGGGGACGAAACTATGGCTACACCTTC
TRBV4-1	TRBD1	TRBJ2-7	.	CASSQVPGQAYEQYF	TGCGCCAGCAGCCAAGTACCGGGACAGGCCTACGAGCAGTACTTC
TRBV7-2	TRBD1	TRBJ1-5	.	CASSRDSSNQPQHF	TGTGCCAGCAGTAGGGACAGTAGCAATCAGCCCCAGCATTTT
TRBV19	TRBD1	TRBJ1-2	.	CASIPGQGHGYTF	TGTGCCAGTATTCCGGGACAGGGTCATGGCTACACCTTC
TRBV5-6	.	TRBJ2-7	once	CASSLVGATVSYEQYF	TGTGCCAGCAGCTTGGTAGGGGCCACCGTCTCCTACGAGCAGTACTTC
TRBV5-4	.	TRBJ2-7	.	CASSPRGGSYEQYF	TGTGCCAGCAGCCCGAGGGGGGGATCCTACGAGCAGTACTTC
TRBV24-1	TRBD2	TRBJ2-1	.	CATSDPSGNYNEQFF	TGTGCCACCAGTGACCCTAGCGGTAACTACAATGAGCAGTTCTTC
TRBV6-5	.	TRBJ1-1	.	CASSWQNTEAFF	TGTGCCAGCAGTTGGCAGAACACTGAAGCTTTCTTT
TRBV5-4	TRBD2	TRBJ2-3	.	CASSGTSLGDTQYF	TGTGCCAGCAGCGGGACTAGCCTGGGGGATACGCAGTATTTT
TRBV29-1	TRBD1	TRBJ2-7	few	CSVPRTGSGDEQYF	TGCAGCGTCCCCCGGACAGGATCCGGCGACGAGCAGTACTTC
TRBV15	TRBD1	TRBJ1-3	once	CATSRSGQGGDTIYF	TGTGCCACCAGCAGATCGGGACAGGGAGGGGACACCATATATTTT
TRBV19	.	TRBJ1-5	.	CASNGRGGQPQHF	TGTGCCAGTAACGGCAGGGGAGGGCAGCCCCAGCATTTT
TRBV19	.	TRBJ2-1	.	CASSNGNSYNEQFF	TGTGCCAGTAGTAACGGGAATTCCTACAATGAGCAGTTCTTC
TRBV2	TRBD1	TRBJ1-2	.	CASSGLGTGSSGYTF	TGTGCCAGCAGCGGACTCGGGACAGGGAGTAGTGGCTACACCTTC
TRBV7-8	.	TRBJ2-5	.	CASAKRGQETQYF	TGTGCCAGCGCAAAGAGAGGCCAAGAGACCCAGTACTTC
TRBV29-1	TRBD1	TRBJ1-1	.	CSVVGQMNTEAFF	TGCAGCGTTGTGGGACAGATGAACACTGAAGCTTTCTTT
TRBV5-4	TRBD1	TRBJ2-5	.	CACGQGLQETQYF	TGTGCCTGTGGACAGGGACTCCAAGAGACCCAGTACTTC
TRBV19	TRBD1	TRBJ2-5	.	CASSRQGSSPETQYF	TGTGCCAGTAGTAGACAGGGGTCGTCCCCAGAGACCCAGTACTTC
TRBV4-1	.	TRBJ2-7	.	CASSQAQTYEQYF	TGCGCCAGCAGCCAAGCACAGACCTACGAGCAGTACTTC
TRBV7-9	TRBD1	TRBJ2-7	few	CASSPPDREEEQYF	TGTGCCAGCAGCCCCCCGGACAGGGAGGAAGAGCAGTACTTC
TRBV29-1	TRBD2	TRBJ2-3	.	CSVDGAGGHTDTQYF	TGCAGCGTTGATGGAGCGGGGGGGCACACAGATACGCAGTATTTT
TRBV4-1	TRBD1	TRBJ2-2	.	CASSQQGASGELFF	TGCGCCAGCAGCCAACAGGGGGCGAGCGGGGAGCTGTTTTTT
TRBV1	.	TRBJ2-7	few	CTSSQPTSGNSYEQYF	TGCACCAGCAGCCAACCTACTAGCGGCAACTCCTACGAGCAGTACTTC
TRBV9	TRBD1	TRBJ1-5	.	CASSATGGKGQPQHF	TGTGCCAGCAGCGCCACAGGGGGCAAAGGTCAGCCCCAGCATTTT
TRBV11-2	TRBD1	TRBJ1-1	once	CASSLEQGFTEAFF	TGTGCCAGCAGCTTAGAACAGGGGTTCACTGAAGCTTTCTTT
TRBV10-3	TRBD2	TRBJ2-7	.	CAISPSGRHEQYF	TGTGCCATCAGTCCTAGCGGGAGACACGAGCAGTACTTC
TRBV19	TRBD1	TRBJ2-1	few	CASSIRDRGKNEQFF	TGTGCCAGTAGTATCCGGGACAGGGGGAAGAATGAGCAGTTCTTC
TRBV7-9	TRBD2	TRBJ2-7	.	CASSASGSSVEQYF	TGTGCCAGCAGCGCAAGCGGGAGCTCGGTCGAGCAGTACTTC
TRBV6-5	.	TRBJ1-1	.	CALVSPANTEAFF	TGTGCCCTAGTGAGTCCAGCGAACACTGAAGCTTTCTTT
TRBV2	.	TRBJ2-1	.	CASSETAYNEQFF	TGTGCCAGCAGTGAGACAGCTTACAATGAGCAGTTCTTC
TRBV5-1	TRBD2	TRBJ2-5	.	CASSPGASGGFQETQYF	TGCGCCAGCAGCCCGGGGGCTAGCGGGGGGTTCCAAGAGACCCAGTACTTC
TRBV10-2	.	TRBJ1-2	.	CASGQNYGYTF	TGCGCCAGCGGACAGAACTATGGCTACACCTTC
TRBV2	.	TRBJ2-7	.	CASNEREFYEQYF	TGTGCCAGCAATGAGAGGGAGTTCTACGAGCAGTACTTC
TRBV20-1	TRBD1	TRBJ2-1	.	CSASHPGGRVGNEQFF	TGCAGTGCTAGTCACCCAGGGGGCAGGGTAGGGAATGAGCAGTTCTTC
TRBV6-5	TRBD1	TRBJ1-2	.	CASSSRTGYGYTF	TGTGCCAGCAGTAGTAGGACAGGTTATGGCTACACCTTC
TRBV15	.	TRBJ2-1	.	CATNAYGNMDNEQFF	TGTGCCACCAACGCGTACGGGAATATGGACAATGAGCAGTTCTTC
TRBV6-1	.	TRBJ2-6	.	CASSVDSSPAGANVLTF	TGTGCCAGCAGTGTGGACAGTTCGCCAGCTGGGGCCAACGTCCTGACTTTC
TRBV5-4	.	TRBJ2-2	.	CASSSGGWDTGELFF	TGTGCCAGCAGCTCAGGGGGGTGGGACACCGGGGAGCTGTTTTTT
TRBV19	TRBD1	TRBJ1-3	.	CASSLGTAGSPGNTIYF	TGTGCCAGTAGTCTCGGGACAGCGGGTTCGCCTGGAAACACCATATATTTT
TRBV27	TRBD2	TRBJ2-1	.	CASSLRGLAHNEQFF	TGTGCCAGCAGCCTCCGGGGACTAGCTCACAATGAGCAGTTCTTC
TRBV19	.	TRBJ1-3	many	CASSERQASGNTIYF	TGTGCCAGTAGCGAAAGACAGGCGTCCGGAAACACCATATATTTT